Below are 25 T cell receptor beta chains sequenced from a single sample in a study of human T cells and chemical hapten exposure. Time point meaning: patch test 1, 2 weeks after DPC sensitization. Treatment meaning: therapeutic diphenylcyclopropenone sensitization with weekly scalp DPC. TCRdb re-called the RACE reads with MiXCR, one entry per CDR3 protein. The table shows about 340,000 distinct CDR3 sequences, with under 9% occurring only once. Here the sequenced sample was whole blood, taken in connection with sensitization to the hapten diphenylcyclopropenone (DPC). These receptors originate from a woman under 30 with alopecia areata. Some clones in this sample may be carry-over from other donors' samples.

This clonotype has just a few counts. This chain joins TRBV2 and TRBJ2-7; no definite D call. With 2 bases removed from V and 4 bases from J, the gap between germline ends came to 6 bases. The CDR3 spans 12 residues. CDR1 and CDR2 from the germline V gene are SNHLY and FYNNEI. As DNA, the CDR3 is TGTGCCAGCAGTGAACAGGAATACGAGCAGTACTTC. Residues: CASSEQEYEQYF.

This rearrangement joins TRBV5-1 to TRBJ2-3; 10 bases are a match to TRBD2. CDR1 SGHRS and CDR2 YFSETQ come from the germline V gene. The CDR3 is made up of 15 amino acids. After removal of 0 bases from V and 6 bases from J, the junction contained 4 bases not matched to a gene. The CDR3 loop is CASSLGTSGWDTQYF. In nucleotides, the CDR3 is TGCGCCAGCAGCTTGGGGACTAGCGGTTGGGATACGCAGTATTTT.

The chain couples TRBV7-2 to TRBJ2-1, with 8 bases identical to TRBD2. J lost 7 bases, V lost 1 base, and 6 bases had no gene match. The germline CDR1 and CDR2 sequences are SGHTA and FQGNSA. The CDR3 runs to 15 residues. CDR3 loop: CASSLVAGGGNEQFF. CDR3 sequence (DNA): TGTGCCAGCAGCTTAGTTGCGGGGGGCGGGAATGAGCAGTTCTTC. Based on the CDR3 plus reference TRBV7-2 and TRBJ2-1, the full variable domain is GAGVSQSPSNKVTEKGKDVELRCDPISGHTALYWYRQSLGQGLEFLIYFQGNSAPDKSGLPSDRFSAERTGGSVSTLTIQRTQQEDSAVYLCASSLVAGGGNEQFFGPGTRLTVL.

The chain employs TRBV6-5 and TRBJ1-6; unclear D gene. The ends were cut back, 0 bases at V and 7 bases at J, with 7 bases in the middle. The CDR3 is 14 amino acids. Germline-derived CDR1 and CDR2 are MNHEY and SVGAGI. The CDR3 reads CASSYSTPNSPLHF. In DNA, the CDR3 is TGTGCCAGCAGTTACTCGACCCCCAATTCACCCCTCCACTTT.

This clonotype was seen more than once but under ten times. This chain links TRBV20-1 with TRBJ1-1; D possibly corresponds to TRBD1 (5 bases). The CDR3 is 17 amino acids. The V and J ends lost 3 bases and 1 base respectively, with 21 bases between them. Germline-derived CDR1 and CDR2 are DFQATT and SNEGSKA (reference sequence). CDR3 in amino acids: CSASLPERGWQNTEAFF. CDR3 bases: TGCAGTGCTAGCCTTCCGGAGCGGGGGTGGCAGAACACTGAAGCTTTCTTT.

This clonotype was seen many times. The chain recombines TRBV29-1 with TRBJ2-5; D might be TRBD1 (6 bases). Germline CDR1 reads SQVTM; CDR2 reads ANQGSEA. The V and J ends lost 8 bases and 1 base respectively, with 11 bases between them. The CDR3 spans 12 residues. The CDR3 here is CSLRGVQETQYF. CDR3 DNA sequence: TGCAGCCTCAGGGGCGTCCAAGAGACCCAGTACTTC. Drawing the rest from reference TRBV29-1 and TRBJ2-5, the complete variable domain is SAVISQKPSRDICQRGTSLTIQCQVDSQVTMMFWYRQQPGQSLTLIATANQGSEATYESGFVIDKFPISRPNLTFSTLTVSNMSPEDSSIYLCSLRGVQETQYFGPGTRLLVL.

The chain combines TRBV2 with TRBJ2-1; 7 nucleotides match TRBD2. J lost 3 bases, V lost 8 bases, and 4 bases had no gene match. Germline lookup yields CDR1 SNHLY and CDR2 FYNNEI. The CDR3 extends over 13 amino acids. DNA of the CDR3: TGTGCCAGCTTGGGGGGGTACTACAATGAGCAGTTCTTC. The encoded protein is CASLGGYYNEQFF.

This sequence joins TRBV6-5 and TRBJ1-1, with a possible D match to TRBD1 (6 bases). The V end lost 9 bases, the J end lost 5 bases, and 19 bases lay between the germline ends. Germline lookup yields CDR1 MNHEY and CDR2 SVGAGI. This CDR3 is 14 amino acids long. The CDR3 DNA sequence: TGTGCCAGTAAAAAAACGGACAGAAGAACTGAAGCTTTCTTT. It specifies CASKKTDRRTEAFF.

The sample holds many counts of this clonotype. The chain couples TRBV14 to TRBJ1-6, with D maybe TRBD1 (5 bases). V lost 1 base and J 7 bases, leaving 8 bases between the germline ends. The CDR3 has 14 amino acids. The germline V gene has CDR1 SGHDN and CDR2 FVKESK. The DNA of the CDR3 is TGTGCCAGCAGCCAAGTAACAGGCAATTCACCCCTCCACTTT. Its protein product is CASSQVTGNSPLHF.

This clonotype has just a few counts. This sequence joins TRBV28 and TRBJ1-3; D remains unclear. Germline V gene data show CDR1 as MDHEN and CDR2 as SYDVKM. Trimming stripped 4 bases from V and 1 base from J, with 14 bases between. This CDR3 contains 16 residues. The CDR3: CASSSPRAGSGNTIYF. As DNA, the CDR3 is TGTGCCAGCAGTTCCCCTAGGGCAGGATCTGGAAACACCATATATTTT.

The V gene is TRBV25-1, the J gene TRBJ2-3; 13 nucleotides agree with TRBD2. Germline-derived CDR1 and CDR2 are MGHDK and SYGVNS. With V trimmed by 6 bases and J by 5 bases, 8 bases remained unmatched. The CDR3 has 16 amino acids. CDR3 bases: TGTGCCAGCAGCGGGACTAGCGGGGTTAGGGTAGATACGCAGTATTTT. Its protein product is CASSGTSGVRVDTQYF.

As regards this clonotype: A read error may explain this, as a much larger clone is one base away. CDR3: CASSDASGGPTDTEYF. The CDR3 nucleotides read TGTGCCAGCAGTGACGCTAGCGGGGGACCCACAGATACGGAGTATTTT. The J gene is TRBJ2-3, the V gene TRBV6-1; TRBD2 matches 10 bases. Per the germline V gene, CDR1 is MNHNS and CDR2 is SASEGT. The CDR3 is made up of 16 amino acids.

The chain carries TRBV6-1 and TRBJ2-3, with 15 bases lining up with TRBD2. The CDR3 consists of 14 residues. V lost 7 bases and J lost 7; bases outside the gene matches: 3. Looked up from germline, CDR1 is MNHNS and CDR2 is SASEGT. The CDR3 nucleotides read TGTGCCAGCAAGGGACTAGCGGGGGGCTATACGCAGTATTTT. Its translation: CASKGLAGGYTQYF.

This clonotype was recorded at least ten times. The chain employs TRBV28 and TRBJ2-1, with D tentatively TRBD1 (6 bases). Germline V gives CDR1 MDHEN, CDR2 SYDVKM. The CDR3 has 15 amino acids. V lost 8 bases and J 4 bases, leaving 18 bases between the germline ends. The chain's CDR3 is CASGGGGRSYNEQFF. CDR3 in DNA: TGTGCCAGCGGAGGTGGGGGCCGCTCTTACAATGAGCAGTTCTTC.

V gene TRBV5-1 combines with J gene TRBJ1-5, with D possibly TRBD1 on 5 matching bases. This CDR3 spans 17 amino acids. The V gene's germline CDR1 is SGHRS and CDR2 YFSETQ. V lost 0 bases to trimming and J lost 0 bases, with 13 bases between them. CDR3: CASSLVGDRHSNQPQHF. DNA of the CDR3: TGCGCCAGCAGCTTGGTTGGGGACCGACATAGCAATCAGCCCCAGCATTTT.

This clonotype came up a few times. The chain links TRBV6-5 to TRBJ1-3, with 8 bases lining up with TRBD1. CDR1 and CDR2 (germline): MNHEY, SVGAGI. CDR3 length: 16 amino acids. With V trimmed by 5 bases and J by 4 bases, 10 bases remained unmatched. The CDR3 region is CASSPPSTGGGNTIYF. CDR3 sequence (DNA): TGTGCCAGCAGTCCACCATCAACAGGGGGAGGAAACACCATATATTTT.

This clonotype was seen many times. This chain uses TRBV7-9 with TRBJ2-7, with a tentative D call TRBD1 (5 bases). Trimming cost V 1 base and J 4 bases, with 11 bases left between them. Germline CDR1 SEHNR, CDR2 FQNEAQ (reference sequence). The CDR3 spans 14 residues. Written as DNA, the CDR3 is TGTGCCAGCAGCTTAGGAGCAGGGCCGTACGAGCAGTACTTC. Translated, it gives CASSLGAGPYEQYF.

V usage is TRBV4-3 and J usage is TRBJ2-7; D not resolved. Per germline, CDR1 LGHNA and CDR2 YSLEER. This CDR3 has 15 amino acids. V lost 0 bases and J 3 bases, leaving 12 bases between the germline ends. The DNA for the CDR3 is TGCGCCAGCAGCCAAGATTCTGGGGTAGGCTACGAGCAGTACTTC. Its protein product is CASSQDSGVGYEQYF.

The table lists this clonotype with many counts. The chain is built from TRBV14 and TRBJ1-1; D is unresolved. CDR1 is SGHDN and CDR2 is FVKESK in the germline V gene. V was shortened by 1 base and J by 1 base, with 7 bases between the two germline ends. CDR3 length: 14 amino acids. The CDR3 DNA sequence: TGTGCCAGCAGCCAAGGGATAGCGAACACTGAAGCTTTCTTT. Encoded protein: CASSQGIANTEAFF.

At least ten counts were recorded for this clonotype. The chain links TRBV10-3 to TRBJ2-3; possible D gene TRBD1, 5 bases. This CDR3 comprises 13 residues. V shed 5 bases and J shed 6 bases, with 12 bases lying between them. From germline, CDR1 is ENHRY and CDR2 SYGVKD. The CDR3 DNA sequence: TGTGCCATCAGTCGCAGGGAAACCGATACGCAGTATTTT. Protein sequence: CAISRRETDTQYF.

This chain joins TRBV18 and TRBJ2-7, with D tentatively TRBD2 (7 bases). This CDR3 region has 16 residues. Trimming pared 2 bases from V and 2 bases from J, leaving 16 bases between. The germline CDR1 and CDR2 sequences are KGHSH and LQKENI. CDR3 nucleotide sequence: TGTGCCAGCTCACCAGCGGGGGCCTACCCAACCTACGAGCAGTACTTC. Its translation: CASSPAGAYPTYEQYF. Looking up the rest from reference TRBV18 and TRBJ2-7 gives the full variable domain: NAGVMQNPRHLVRRRGQEARLRCSPMKGHSHVYWYRQLPEEGLKFMVYLQKENIIDESGMPKERFSAEFPKEGPSILRIQQVVRGDSAAYFCASSPAGAYPTYEQYFGPGTRLTVT.

The V call is TRBV12-3 or TRBV12-4, the J call TRBJ2-4; tentatively, D is TRBD1 (6 bases). This CDR3 is 15 amino acids long. V was trimmed by 6 bases and J by 0 bases, leaving 12 bases between them. The CDR3 loop reads CASSHRAVAKNIQYF. CDR3 DNA sequence: TGTGCCAGCAGCCACAGGGCGGTAGCCAAAAACATTCAGTACTTC.

This clonotype has more than one count but fewer than ten. The chain carries TRBV15 and TRBJ1-1, with D tentatively TRBD1 (6 bases). The CDR3 runs 13 residues. CDR1 is LNHNV, CDR2 YYDKDF, per germline (reference sequence). Trimming took 4 bases from V and 8 from J, leaving 14 bases between them. The CDR3: CATSINWGAEAFF. The CDR3 nucleotides read TGTGCCACCAGCATCAACTGGGGGGCCGAAGCTTTCTTT.

This rearrangement joins TRBV4-3 to TRBJ1-2; no reliable D call. There are 15 residues in the CDR3. Germline V lookup: CDR1 LGHNA, CDR2 YSLEER. V lost 0 bases to trimming and J lost 4 bases, with 12 bases between them. This CDR3 is CASSQDLTAVYGYTF. CDR3 in DNA: TGCGCCAGCAGCCAAGATTTAACGGCAGTCTATGGCTACACCTTC.

The genes are TRBV28 and TRBJ2-7; a possible D gene is TRBD1 (6 bases). Germline values: CDR1 MDHEN, CDR2 SYDVKM. V lost 4 bases, J lost 0 bases, and 10 bases lay in between. This CDR3 has 14 amino acids. The CDR3 loop reads CASSYRALSYEQYF. CDR3 coding DNA: TGTGCCAGCAGTTACAGGGCCCTCTCCTACGAGCAGTACTTC.